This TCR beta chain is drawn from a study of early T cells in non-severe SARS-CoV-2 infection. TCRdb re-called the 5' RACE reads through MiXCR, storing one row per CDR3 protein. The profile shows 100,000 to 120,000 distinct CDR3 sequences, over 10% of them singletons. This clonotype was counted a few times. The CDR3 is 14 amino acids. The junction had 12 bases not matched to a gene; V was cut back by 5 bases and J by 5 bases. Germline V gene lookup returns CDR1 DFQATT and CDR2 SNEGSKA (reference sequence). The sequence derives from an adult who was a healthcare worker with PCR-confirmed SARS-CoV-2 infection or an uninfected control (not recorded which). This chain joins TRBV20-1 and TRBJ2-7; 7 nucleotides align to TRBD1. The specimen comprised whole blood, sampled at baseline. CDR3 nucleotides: TGCAGTGCTCCTGCAGGGGGTTATATGGACGAGCAGTACTTC. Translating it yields CSAPAGGYMDEQYF.